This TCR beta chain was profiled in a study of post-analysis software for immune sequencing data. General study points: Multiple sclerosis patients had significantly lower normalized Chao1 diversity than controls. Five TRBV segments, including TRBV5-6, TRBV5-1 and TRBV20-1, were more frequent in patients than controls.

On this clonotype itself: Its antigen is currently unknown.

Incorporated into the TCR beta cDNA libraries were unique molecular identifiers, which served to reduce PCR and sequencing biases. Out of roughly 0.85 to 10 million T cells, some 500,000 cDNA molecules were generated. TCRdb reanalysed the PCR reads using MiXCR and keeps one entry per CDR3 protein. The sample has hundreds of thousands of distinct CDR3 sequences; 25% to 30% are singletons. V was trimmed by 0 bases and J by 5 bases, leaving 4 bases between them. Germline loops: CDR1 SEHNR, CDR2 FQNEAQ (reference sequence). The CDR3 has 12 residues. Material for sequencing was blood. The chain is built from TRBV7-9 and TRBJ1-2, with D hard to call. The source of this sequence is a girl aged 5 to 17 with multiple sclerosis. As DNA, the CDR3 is TGTGCCAGCAGCTTAGCCGAGTATGGCTACACCTTC. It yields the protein CASSLAEYGYTF.